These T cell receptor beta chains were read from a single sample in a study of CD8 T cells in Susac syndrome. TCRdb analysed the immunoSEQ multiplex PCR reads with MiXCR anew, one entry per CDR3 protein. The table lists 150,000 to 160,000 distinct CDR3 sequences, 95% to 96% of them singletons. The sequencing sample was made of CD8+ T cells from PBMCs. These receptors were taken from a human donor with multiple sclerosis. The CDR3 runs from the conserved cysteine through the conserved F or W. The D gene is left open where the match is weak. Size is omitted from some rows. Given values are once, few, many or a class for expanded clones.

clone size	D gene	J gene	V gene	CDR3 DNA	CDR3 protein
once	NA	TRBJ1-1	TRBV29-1	TGCAGCGTGGCTGGAGCTTTCTTT	CSVAGAFF
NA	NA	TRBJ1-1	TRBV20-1	TGCAGTGCTAGAGCGCCGGGGTGGAACACTGAAGCTTTCTTT	CSARAPGWNTEAFF
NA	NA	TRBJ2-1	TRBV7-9	TGTGCCAGCAGCTTAGTCGCAGCAAACAATGAGCAGTTCTTC	CASSLVAANNEQFF
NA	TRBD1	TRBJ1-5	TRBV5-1	TGCGCCAGCAGCTTGGGACAGGGTAACGATCAGCCCCAGCATTTT	CASSLGQGNDQPQHF
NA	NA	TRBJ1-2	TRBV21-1	TGTGCCAGCAGCTACCGGGGATCCTTC	CASSYRGSF
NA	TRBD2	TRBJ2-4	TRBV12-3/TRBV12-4	TGTGCCAGCAGGGACGGACGGGGGGAAAACATTCAGTACTTC	CASRDGRGENIQYF
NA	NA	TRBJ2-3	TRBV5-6	TGTGCCAGCAGCTTGGAAGTGGGGGGAGATACGCAGTATTTT	CASSLEVGGDTQYF
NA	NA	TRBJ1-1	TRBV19	TGTGCCAGTAGAACTAAACAGGGAGTGAACACTGAAGCTTTCTTT	CASRTKQGVNTEAFF
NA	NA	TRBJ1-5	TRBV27	TGTGCCAGCAGTTTATATGCCAATCAGCCCCAGCATTTT	CASSLYANQPQHF
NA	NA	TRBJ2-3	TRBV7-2	TGTGCCAGCAGCTTAGTAGGACGAGATGATACGCAGTATTTT	CASSLVGRDDTQYF
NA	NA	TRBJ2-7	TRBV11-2	TGTGCCAGCAGCTTAGTCGAGTACGAGCAGTACTTC	CASSLVEYEQYF
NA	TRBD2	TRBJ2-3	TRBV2	TGTGCCAGCAGTCCGGGAGGGACCTTCACAGATACGCAGTATTTT	CASSPGGTFTDTQYF
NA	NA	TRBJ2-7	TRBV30	TGTGCCTGGAGCCCCAGCTCCTACGAGCAGTACTTC	CAWSPSSYEQYF
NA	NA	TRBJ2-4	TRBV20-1	TGCAGTGCTGCGGACAGAAGAACCGAAATAGCCAAAAACATTCAGTACTTC	CSAADRRTEIAKNIQYF
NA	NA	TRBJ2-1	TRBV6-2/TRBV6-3	TGTGCCAGCAGTTACGGGGGGGCATGGTACAATGAGCAGTTCTTC	CASSYGGAWYNEQFF
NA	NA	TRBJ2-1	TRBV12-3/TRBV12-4	TGTGCCAGCAGGCGGGACGGAGTTGGGGCACCGGGGGACAATGAGCAGTTCTTC	CASRRDGVGAPGDNEQFF
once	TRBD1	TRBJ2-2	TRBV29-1	TGCAGCGTTATCAAGGCGGACAGGGGAGTCACCGGGGAGCTGTTTTTT	CSVIKADRGVTGELFF
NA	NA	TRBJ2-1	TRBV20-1	TGCAGTGCTAGAGAGGGAGAGAGCTCCTACAATGAGCAGTTCTTC	CSAREGESSYNEQFF
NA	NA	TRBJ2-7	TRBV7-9	TGTGCCAGCAGCAAACAGCCGTTTCTCTACGAGCAGTACTTC	CASSKQPFLYEQYF
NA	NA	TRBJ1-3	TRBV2	TGTGCCAGCAGCGGGACGGAAAGCTCTGGAAACACCATATATTTT	CASSGTESSGNTIYF
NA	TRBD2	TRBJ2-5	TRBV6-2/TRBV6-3	TGTGCCAGCAGCCCCACTAGCGGGGGTTATCAAGAGACCCAGTACTTC	CASSPTSGGYQETQYF
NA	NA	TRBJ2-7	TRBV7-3	TGTGCCAGCAGCTTAACGCGCGGGGACGAGCAGTACTTC	CASSLTRGDEQYF
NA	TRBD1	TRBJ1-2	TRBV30	TGTGCCTGGAGTACCGGGACAGGAGAAATCTATGGCTACACCTTC	CAWSTGTGEIYGYTF
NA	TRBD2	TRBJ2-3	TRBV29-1	TGCAGCGTTGAAGAGCGGACTAGCGGGGCCACAGATACGCAGTATTTT	CSVEERTSGATDTQYF
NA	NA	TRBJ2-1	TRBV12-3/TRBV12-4	TGTGCCAGCAGTTTCGAGGGGACGGGCAATGAGCAGTTCTTC	CASSFEGTGNEQFF